This TCR beta chain was observed in a study of blood T cell repertoires in COVID-19. V lost 6 bases and J 0 bases, leaving 6 bases between the germline ends. This CDR3 spans 13 amino acids. The germline V gene encodes CDR1 SGHAT and CDR2 FQNNGV. Seattle-derived patients entered the study during active infection and were followed longitudinally. Per the authors' pipeline: By means of reference gene primer amplification, nucleated cell counts were estimated. Produced via immunoSEQ multiplex PCR; TCRdb's table is partial and in-frame only. The V and J calls and the clone size are those of that table, but D and trimming were determined from the DNA. The sample shows approximately 460,000 clones, 80% to 90% of them seen only once.

The sample consisted of peripheral blood. The TCR originated in a man between 18 and 35 years old with COVID-19, enrolled during active disease. The gene calls are TRBV11-2 and TRBJ2-1; a possible D gene is TRBD2 (6 bases). CDR3 amino acids: CASREGSYNEQFF. The DNA for the CDR3 is TGTGCCAGCAGGGAGGGCTCCTACAATGAGCAGTTCTTC.